The following is a TCR beta chain sequence with its context. It lacks a known antigen. Within one base of it there is no much larger clone, and no base qualities were kept. cDNA was synthesized by template-switch 5'RACE using a primer with a 10-nucleotide random unique molecular identifier that tagged each TCR transcript. Every sequencing run covered 15-18 subjects and yielded more than 180 million TCR-beta sequences. The RNeasy kit was used to extract total RNA. The KAPA Real-time Library Amplification kit was used to amplify TCR-beta VDJ regions with primers for the TCR constant region and the 5'RACE anchor. Sample indexes and Illumina adaptors were added in a first PCR, and a second PCR then increased library yield. After Ampure bead purification, the roughly 650 bp TCR product was size-selected on a 2% E-gel SizeSelection system. Before pooling, library quality was checked on a Bioanalyzer, concentration was measured with Qubit, and libraries were quantified with the Kapa Library Quantification kit. An Illumina HiSeq 2500 sequenced the libraries paired-end 2 x 150 bp. To increase sequence diversity, roughly 23-30% phiX was spiked into each library pool. Concerning the study's data processing: Quality-filtered reads were processed with the UMI-based MiGEC pipeline, and over 85% of raw TCR sequences were removed by the MiGEC pipeline during error correction. IMGT germline references were used for alignment of VDJ genes, and clonotypes were defined by a unique CDR3 amino acid sequence together with V-J genes. Clonal expansion, Shannon diversity and CDR3 relatedness (CalcPairwiseDistances, ClusterSamples) were evaluated with VDJtools, and phylogenetic trees were built with CLCbio workbench. A clone was classed as expanded if it had 8 or more unique UMIs, a cutoff based on coefficient-of-variation modelling across technical triplicates. TCRdb trimmed public reads at Q25 via fastp, called clones via MiXCR and kept in-frame beta chains. One record per CDR3 amino acid sequence lists the most common genes and DNA. It is TCRdb's table, rather than the study itself, that gives the V and J calls and clone size. A total of approximately 30,000 distinct CDR3 sequences appear in this sample, around 15% of them only once. The top ten clones comprise 27% of the sample.

The data were obtained in a study of neurological immune-mediated disorders (dated by TCRdb to the late 2010s). In the study overall: Peripheral blood TCR-beta repertoires from HTLV-I-associated myelopathy (HAM/TSP) patients, multiple sclerosis patients and healthy controls were compared by UMI-based sequencing. The approximately 100 TCR-beta libraries included longitudinal samples, technical triplicates and paired sorted CD4+ and CD8+ T-cell subsets alongside PBMC samples. The cohort included about 66 subjects: some 14 with HAM/TSP, some 34 with multiple sclerosis, and some 20 healthy controls. Results the study describes overall, beyond this receptor: No identical CDR3 amino acid sequences were found to be shared among expanded clones across subjects, suggesting that TCR-beta repertoires were private in all groups. TCR clonal expansion was highest in HAM/TSP patients and lowest in MS patients, with MS patients falling below even healthy controls.

The CDR3 goes from the cysteine to the phenylalanine over 14 residues. Only the CDR3 portion is preserved as DNA: 42 bases, with reading frame beginning at the first base. V loses 4 bases, J loses 8 bases, and the germline ends lie 16 bases apart. CDR1 and CDR2 (SGHRS, YFSETQ) derive from the germline V gene. The healthy controls were volunteers from blood banks in Maryland, USA. For the unsorted PBMC libraries, 2 million PBMCs were stored in RNAlater at -80 degrees C until RNA extraction and were used to generate the libraries. Peripheral blood underwent Ficoll-Hypaque density gradient centrifugation to isolate PBMCs, which were then cryopreserved in liquid nitrogen.

This receptor chain uses TRBV5-1 and TRBJ2-1, with a tentative D call of TRBD1 or TRBD2, each matching 7 bases. The receptor's source is a man between 65 and 80 years old in good health. Specimen: PBMCs. The sequence in DNA is TGCGCCAGCAGCGATACCGCAGGGGGGGATGAGCAGTTCTTC. The resulting protein is CASSDTAGGDEQFF. Here the CDR3 is joined to the reference TRBV5-1 and TRBJ2-1 genes, and the full variable domain is: KAGVTQTPRYLIKTRGQQVTLSCSPISGHRSVSWYQQTPGQGLQFLFEYFSETQRNKGNFPGRFSGRQFSNSRSEMNVSTLELGDSALYLCASSDTAGGDEQFFGPGTRLTVL.